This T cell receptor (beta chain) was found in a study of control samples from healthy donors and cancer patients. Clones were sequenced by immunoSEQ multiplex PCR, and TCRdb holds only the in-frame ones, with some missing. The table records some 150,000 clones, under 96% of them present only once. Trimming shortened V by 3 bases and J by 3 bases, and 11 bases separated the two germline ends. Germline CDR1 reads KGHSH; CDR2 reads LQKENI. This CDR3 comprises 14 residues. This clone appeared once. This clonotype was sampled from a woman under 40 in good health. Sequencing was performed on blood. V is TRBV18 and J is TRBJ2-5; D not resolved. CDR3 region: CASSPLRSEETQYF. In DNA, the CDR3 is TGTGCCAGCTCACCTCTCAGGTCAGAAGAGACCCAGTACTTC.